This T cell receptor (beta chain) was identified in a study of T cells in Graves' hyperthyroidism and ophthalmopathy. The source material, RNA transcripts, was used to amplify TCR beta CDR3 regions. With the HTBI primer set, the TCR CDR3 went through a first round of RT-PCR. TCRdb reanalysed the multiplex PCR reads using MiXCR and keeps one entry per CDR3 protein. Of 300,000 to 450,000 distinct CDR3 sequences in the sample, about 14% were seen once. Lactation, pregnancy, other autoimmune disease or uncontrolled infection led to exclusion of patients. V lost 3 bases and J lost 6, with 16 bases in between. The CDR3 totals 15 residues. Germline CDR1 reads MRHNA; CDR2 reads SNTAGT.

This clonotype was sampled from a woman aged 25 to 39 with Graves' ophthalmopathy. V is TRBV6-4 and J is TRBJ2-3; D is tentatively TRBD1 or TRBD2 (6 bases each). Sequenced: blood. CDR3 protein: CASSETPGAGDTQYF. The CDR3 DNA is TGTGCCAGCAGTGAAACCCCGGGGGCAGGGGATACGCAGTATTTT.